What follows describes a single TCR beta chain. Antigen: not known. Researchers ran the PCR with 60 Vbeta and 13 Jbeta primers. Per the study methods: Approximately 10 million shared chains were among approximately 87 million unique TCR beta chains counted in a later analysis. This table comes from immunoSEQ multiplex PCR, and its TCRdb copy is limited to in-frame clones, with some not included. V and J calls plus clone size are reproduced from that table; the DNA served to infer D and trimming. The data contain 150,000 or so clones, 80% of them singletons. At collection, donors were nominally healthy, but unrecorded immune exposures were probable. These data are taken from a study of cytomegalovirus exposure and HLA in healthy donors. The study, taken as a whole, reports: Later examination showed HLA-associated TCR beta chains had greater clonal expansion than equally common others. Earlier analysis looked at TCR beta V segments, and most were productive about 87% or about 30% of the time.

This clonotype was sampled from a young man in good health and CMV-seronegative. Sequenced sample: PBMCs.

The CDR3 loop reads CATSRSRDRDSGANVLTF. CDR3 nucleotides: TGTGCCACCAGCAGATCTCGGGACAGAGACTCTGGGGCCAACGTCCTGACTTTC. This rearrangement joins TRBV15 to TRBJ2-6, with 7 nucleotides matching TRBD1. CDR3 length equals 18 residues. Germline V gene lookup returns CDR1 LNHNV and CDR2 YYDKDF (reference sequence). V lost 2 bases and J lost 0; bases outside the gene matches: 7.